Listed here is a single T cell receptor beta chain. The antigen is not known. The data derive from a study of cytomegalovirus exposure and HLA in healthy donors. Study-wide results and limits: In a later analysis, compared with equally common non-associated chains, HLA-associated beta chains were more expanded. Follow-up analysis later connected one missense variant in DCLRE1C with trimming of TCR beta V- and J-genes.

Participants comprised healthy donors of bone marrow. Likely unrecorded immune exposures existed in these nominally healthy donors. PCR employed 60 Vbeta and 13 Jbeta primers. Profiled with immunoSEQ multiplex PCR; TCRdb holds only in-frame clones, not every one. This repertoire shows around 170,000 clones, around 80% found once; its top ten account for around 1.4%. The CDR3 runs to 18 residues. CDR1 is LGHNA and CDR2 is YSLEER in the germline V gene. The V gene end was trimmed by 5 bases and the J gene end by 2 bases; junction bases not matched to a gene: 15. V gene TRBV4-3 combines with J gene TRBJ2-7; TRBD2 agrees at 10 bases. The receptor comes from a girl between 5 and 17 years old in good health and CMV-seropositive. The sample consisted of PBMCs. The CDR3 DNA reads TGCGCCAGCAGCTCAGTTCTAGCGGGAGCATCTCGCACCTACGAGCAGTACTTC. As protein: CASSSVLAGASRTYEQYF.